Reported below is one TCR beta chain. The sample originates from a study of response to subunit inactivated influenza vaccine. The V and J ends lost 3 bases and 7 bases respectively, with 19 bases between them. This CDR3 has 16 residues. Germline V lookup: CDR1 KGHSH, CDR2 LQKENI. TCRdb ran MiXCR on the RT-PCR reads and lists one entry per CDR3 protein. In the table there are some 570,000 distinct CDR3 sequences, 10% to 12% of which are singletons. These data also featured in a second study, about T cells expressing NK-cell markers. From that report: Making the TCR beta cDNA relied on 5'RACE template switching with UMIs. Sorted T-cell subsets CD3+CD56+NKG2C+, CD3+CD56+NKG2C- and CD3+CD56-NKG2C+ were TCR beta-sequenced. Within the sequenced cohort of eight donors, seven exhibited HCMV seropositivity and one was seronegative. Of the CD8+ T cell pool in more than 5 donors, about 1.0-7.5% was accounted for by dominant NKG2C+ clonotypes.

The clonotype was recovered from a man between 45 and 60 years old who received an inactivated influenza vaccine. V gene TRBV18 combines with J gene TRBJ1-5, with D maybe TRBD1 (6 bases). The sample in question was PBMCs from blood, obtained on the day of vaccination. The CDR3 spells CASSPLGGTGTQPQHF. The CDR3 DNA follows: TGTGCCAGCTCACCCTTGGGTGGCACAGGGACACAGCCCCAGCATTTT.